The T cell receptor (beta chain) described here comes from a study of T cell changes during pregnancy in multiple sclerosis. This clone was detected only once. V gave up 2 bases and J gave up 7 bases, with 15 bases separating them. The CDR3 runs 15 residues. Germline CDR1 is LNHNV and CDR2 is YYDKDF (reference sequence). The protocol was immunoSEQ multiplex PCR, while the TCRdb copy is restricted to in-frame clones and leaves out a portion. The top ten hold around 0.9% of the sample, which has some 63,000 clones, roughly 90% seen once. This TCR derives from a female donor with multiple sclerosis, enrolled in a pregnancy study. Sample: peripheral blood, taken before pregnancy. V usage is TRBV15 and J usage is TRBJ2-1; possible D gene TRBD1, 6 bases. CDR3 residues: CATSRHRTEANEQFF. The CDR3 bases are TGTGCCACCAGCAGACACAGGACAGAAGCAAATGAGCAGTTCTTC.